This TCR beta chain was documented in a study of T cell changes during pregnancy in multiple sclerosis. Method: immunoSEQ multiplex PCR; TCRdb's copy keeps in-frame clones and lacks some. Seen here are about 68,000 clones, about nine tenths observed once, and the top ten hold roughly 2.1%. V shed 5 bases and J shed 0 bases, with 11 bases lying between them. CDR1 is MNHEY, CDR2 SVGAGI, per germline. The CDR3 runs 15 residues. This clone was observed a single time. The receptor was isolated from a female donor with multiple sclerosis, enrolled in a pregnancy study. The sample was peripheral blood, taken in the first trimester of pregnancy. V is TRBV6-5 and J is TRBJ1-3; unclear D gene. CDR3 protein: CASSTDFSSGNTIYF. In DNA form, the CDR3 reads TGTGCCAGCAGTACGGACTTCAGCTCTGGAAACACCATATATTTT.